The 30 T cell receptor beta chains listed next were all sequenced from one sample in a study of blood T cell repertoires in COVID-19 (dated by TCRdb to 2019 to 2021). The library came from the immunoSEQ multiplex PCR assay. TCRdb took this table from immuneACCESS and kept in-frame rearrangements with V and J called. Such tables lack part of the clones; where checked against another copy, unresolved V genes explain under half of the gap, and the rest is unexplained. Recorded for this sample are tens of thousands of clones; around 82% of them occurred a single time. Of the sample, roughly 33% is held by the ten largest clones. The sample comprised peripheral blood. These receptors were obtained from a woman aged 80 or over with acute or convalescent COVID-19.

This chain links TRBV9 with TRBJ1-2, with 7 bases aligning to TRBD1. The germline gives CDR1 SGDLS, CDR2 YYNGEE. V trimming: 4 bases; J trimming: 4 bases; junction bases outside the gene matches: 7. This CDR3 comprises 14 residues. CDR3 amino acids: CASSLMTGTYGYTF. CDR3 DNA: TGTGCCAGCAGCCTTATGACAGGGACCTATGGCTACACCTTC. Together with reference TRBV9 and TRBJ1-2, the CDR3 gives the full variable domain: DSGVTQTPKHLITATGQRVTLRCSPRSGDLSVYWYQQSLDQGLQFLIQYYNGEERAKGNILERFSAQQFPDLHSELNLSSLELGDSALYFCASSLMTGTYGYTFGSGTRLTVV.

This clone was seen once. The CDR3 reads CASSFGQGPTGELFF. The CDR3 region has the DNA TGTGCCAGCAGCTTCGGTCAGGGTCCCACCGGGGAGCTGTTTTTT. V usage is TRBV7-9 and J usage is TRBJ2-2, with a weak D call TRBD1 (5 bases). V lost 3 bases and J 4 bases, leaving 12 bases between the germline ends. In germline, CDR1 is SEHNR, CDR2 FQNEAQ (reference sequence). This CDR3 has 15 residues.

This chain joins TRBV19 and TRBJ2-1, with 12 bases that match TRBD1. The CDR3 covers 16 residues. V gave up 6 bases and J gave up 7 bases; unmatched junction bases: 10. Per germline, CDR1 LNHDA and CDR2 SQIVND (reference sequence). The chain's CDR3 is CASRKPGTGGRNEQFF. CDR3 bases: TGTGCCAGTAGGAAACCCGGGACAGGGGGCAGGAATGAGCAGTTCTTC.

The rearrangement links TRBV9 to TRBJ1-5, with unresolved D. Germline values: CDR1 SGDLS, CDR2 YYNGEE. This CDR3 spans 15 amino acids. V was trimmed by 0 bases and J by 2 bases, leaving 9 bases between them. The CDR3 reads CASSVDREGNQPQHF. In DNA, the CDR3 is TGTGCCAGCAGCGTAGACCGGGAGGGCAATCAGCCCCAGCATTTT.

The CDR3 protein is CASSVLSGRTSNTQYF. The CDR3 coding sequence is TGTGCCAGCAGCGTACTCTCGGGCCGGACTTCGAATACGCAGTATTTT. The genes are TRBV9 and TRBJ2-3, with TRBD2 as a possible D gene (5 bases). Germline values: CDR1 SGDLS, CDR2 YYNGEE. Trimming stripped 1 base from V and 7 bases from J, with 19 bases between. The CDR3 is 16 residues long.

This chain joins TRBV6-5 and TRBJ2-1; D might be TRBD2 (6 bases). V lost 5 bases, J lost 8 bases, and 16 bases lay in between. This CDR3 is built from 14 residues. The V gene's germline CDR1 is MNHEY and CDR2 SVGAGI. The CDR3: CASSRTTSTDEQFF. Written as DNA, the CDR3 is TGTGCCAGCAGTCGCACAACTAGCACCGATGAGCAGTTCTTC.

This clone was seen once. This rearrangement joins TRBV19 to TRBJ1-5; the match to TRBD1 covers 8 bases. V shed 3 bases, J shed 5 bases, and the junction held 9 bases outside the gene matches. CDR3 length: 16 residues. CDR1 and CDR2 (germline): LNHDA, SQIVND (reference sequence). In nucleotides, the CDR3 is TGTGCCAGTAGTATGGTAAACAGGGGGTGGTATCAGCCCCAGCATTTT. Its protein product is CASSMVNRGWYQPQHF. Drawing the rest from reference TRBV19 and TRBJ1-5, the complete variable domain is DGGITQSPKYLFRKEGQNVTLSCEQNLNHDAMYWYRQDPGQGLRLIYYSQIVNDFQKGDIAEGYSVSREKKESFPLTVTSAQKNPTAFYLCASSMVNRGWYQPQHFGDGTRLSIL.

The chain carries TRBV7-9 and TRBJ1-2; D remains ambiguous. This CDR3 is 16 amino acids long. Trimming shortened V by 3 bases and J by 1 base, and 15 bases separated the two germline ends. Germline V CDR1 and CDR2: SEHNR, FQNEAQ (reference sequence). In DNA form, the CDR3 reads TGTGCCAGCAGCTTCACATCTCCTTATCTTAACTATGGCTACACCTTC. Translating gives CASSFTSPYLNYGYTF.

V usage is TRBV18 and J usage is TRBJ1-2, with a tentative D call TRBD1 (6 bases). Looked up from germline, CDR1 is KGHSH and CDR2 is LQKENI. The V end lost 3 bases, the J end lost 1 base, and 6 bases lay between the germline ends. The CDR3 spans 13 residues. DNA of the CDR3: TGTGCCAGCTCACCGGACAGTAACTATGGCTACACCTTC. Residues: CASSPDSNYGYTF.

The chain employs TRBV5-1 and TRBJ2-3, with 10 positions matching TRBD1. V gave up 5 bases and J gave up 1 base; unmatched junction bases: 4. Germline V gene lookup returns CDR1 SGHRS and CDR2 YFSETQ. The CDR3 loop spans 15 amino acids. This CDR3 is CASRGQGLGTDTQYF. The DNA of the CDR3 is TGCGCCAGCAGGGGACAGGGGCTTGGCACAGATACGCAGTATTTT.

This clone was observed a few times. This chain uses TRBV4-2 with TRBJ1-2; tentatively, D is TRBD1 (5 bases). Germline CDR1 is LGHNA and CDR2 is YNFKEQ. The CDR3 sequence is 12 residues long. V was pared by 3 bases and J by 4 bases, with 6 bases between. Written as DNA, the CDR3 is TGTGCCAGCAGCCAGGACATCTATGGCTACACCTTC. This encodes CASSQDIYGYTF.

This clone was counted a few times. The chain recombines TRBV27 with TRBJ1-5; D not certain. The CDR3 spans 15 residues. Trimming pared 5 bases from V and 1 base from J, leaving 12 bases between. Germline V gives CDR1 MNHEY, CDR2 SMNVEV (reference sequence). CDR3 bases: TGTGCCAGCAGTCCCCGCTCCGGGAGCAATCAGCCCCAGCATTTT. As protein: CASSPRSGSNQPQHF.

The V gene is TRBV19, the J gene TRBJ2-5, with TRBD2 matching 8 bases. Germline V lookup: CDR1 LNHDA, CDR2 SQIVND (reference sequence). The CDR3 runs to 16 residues. Trimming cost V 4 bases and J 4 bases; bases outside gene matches: 11. In DNA, the CDR3 is TGTGCCAGTAGTACCTTGGCGGGAGGCCTCGGAGAGACCCAGTACTTC. It encodes CASSTLAGGLGETQYF. The full variable domain, completed using reference TRBV19 and TRBJ2-5, is DGGITQSPKYLFRKEGQNVTLSCEQNLNHDAMYWYRQDPGQGLRLIYYSQIVNDFQKGDIAEGYSVSREKKESFPLTVTSAQKNPTAFYLCASSTLAGGLGETQYFGPGTRLLVL.

The gene calls are TRBV11-2 and TRBJ2-7, with 8 bases fitting TRBD1. V lost 5 bases and J lost 2; bases outside the gene matches: 8. The CDR3 consists of 15 residues. Per the germline V gene, CDR1 is SGHAT and CDR2 is FQNNGV. The CDR3 is CASSRNPGGTYEQYF. CDR3 in DNA: TGTGCCAGCAGCCGAAACCCAGGGGGCACCTACGAGCAGTACTTC.

The J gene is TRBJ2-2, the V gene TRBV6-5, with TRBD1 identical over 7 bases. CDR3 length equals 15 residues. Trimming at V came to 8 bases and at J to 0 bases, leaving 6 bases not matched to a gene. Germline V lookup: CDR1 MNHEY, CDR2 SVGAGI. The CDR3 protein is CASGDRYTNTGELFF. The CDR3 DNA reads TGTGCCAGCGGGGACAGATATACGAACACCGGGGAGCTGTTTTTT.

J is TRBJ2-3 and V is TRBV5-1, with D possibly being TRBD2 (6 bases). The CDR3 loop spans 15 amino acids. The V end was cut by 4 bases, the J end by 4 bases, with 16 bases between. Germline-derived CDR1 and CDR2 are SGHRS and YFSETQ. The CDR3 region is CASSPVLGGADTQYF. As DNA, the CDR3 is TGCGCCAGCAGCCCCGTTCTGGGGGGTGCAGATACGCAGTATTTT.

J is TRBJ1-2 and V is TRBV5-1; tentative D call: TRBD1 (6 bases). The V gene's germline CDR1 is SGHRS and CDR2 YFSETQ. V was trimmed by 4 bases and J by 4 bases, leaving 8 bases between them. The CDR3 extends over 12 amino acids. The CDR3 reads CASSRDTYGYTF. Written as DNA, the CDR3 is TGCGCCAGCAGCAGGGACACCTATGGCTACACCTTC.

This chain uses TRBV5-1 with TRBJ1-2; 7 bases fit TRBD1. The CDR3 spans 15 residues. The V segment lost 4 bases and the J segment 3 bases; nucleotides outside the gene matches: 9. The germline V gene encodes CDR1 SGHRS and CDR2 YFSETQ. DNA of the CDR3: TGCGCCAGCAGCCCTAGGGACAGCTCGTACTATGGCTACACCTTC. This translates into CASSPRDSSYYGYTF.

This rearrangement joins TRBV24-1 to TRBJ2-5; D may be TRBD1 (5 bases). The CDR3 length is 15 residues. V was trimmed by 3 bases and J by 2 bases, leaving 12 bases between them. Germline V gene data show CDR1 as KGHDR and CDR2 as SFDVKD. CDR3 protein: CATSDPPQDQETQYF. In DNA form, the CDR3 reads TGTGCCACCAGTGATCCACCACAGGATCAAGAGACCCAGTACTTC.

This clone was observed a few times. The V gene is TRBV16, the J gene TRBJ1-4; D gene uncertain. Between the trimmed V and J ends, which lost 0 bases and 3 bases, there was a span of 8 bases. Per the germline V gene, CDR1 is KGHSY and CDR2 is FQNENV. CDR3 length equals 15 residues. The CDR3: CASSQSRSANEKLFF. DNA for the CDR3: TGTGCCAGCAGCCAATCACGCAGCGCTAATGAAAAACTGTTTTTT.

This chain joins TRBV6-5 and TRBJ2-1, with D tentatively TRBD2 (6 bases). The length of the CDR3 is 15 residues. The ends were cut back, 5 bases at V and 8 bases at J, with 19 bases in the middle. CDR1 MNHEY and CDR2 SVGAGI come from the germline V gene. The DNA of the CDR3 is TGTGCCAGCAGTAGTGGAGGGATGGGGGTCGATGAGCAGTTCTTC. As protein: CASSSGGMGVDEQFF.

This clone was seen just once. This rearrangement joins TRBV27 to TRBJ2-1; D not certain. The CDR3 has 14 residues. The germline gives CDR1 MNHEY, CDR2 SMNVEV (reference sequence). Trimming cost V 5 bases and J 3 bases, with 11 bases left between them. The DNA for the CDR3 is TGTGCCAGCAGTGAATTCGGAGACTACAATGAGCAGTTCTTC. This gives the protein CASSEFGDYNEQFF.

The CDR3 nucleotides read TGTGCCCTTAGGGACAGGGTCACAGATACGCAGTATTTT. It yields the protein CALRDRVTDTQYF. The V and J genes are TRBV27 and TRBJ2-3, with 9 bases that match TRBD1. This CDR3 is 13 amino acids long. Germline-derived CDR1 and CDR2 are MNHEY and SMNVEV (reference sequence). The ends lost 11 bases at V and 2 bases at J; junction bases unmatched: 5.

The chain has TRBV2 and TRBJ2-4; no definite D call. V dropped 8 bases and J dropped 6 bases, with 14 bases sitting between them. This CDR3 has 13 amino acids. The germline V gene has CDR1 SNHLY and CDR2 FYNNEI. The CDR3 DNA reads as TGTGCCAGCGGCATGCAGATTTTAAACATTCAGTACTTC. Residues: CASGMQILNIQYF.

This chain joins TRBV27 and TRBJ2-4; D is unresolved. CDR3 length: 13 residues. Germline V gene lookup returns CDR1 MNHEY and CDR2 SMNVEV (reference sequence). V was trimmed by 5 bases and J by 8 bases, leaving 13 bases between them. CDR3 nucleotide sequence: TGTGCCAGCAGTCCCCTCGGGTTGCACATTCAGTACTTC. Encoded protein: CASSPLGLHIQYF.

The CDR3 sequence is CASSYRDRGDGYTF. The CDR3 DNA is TGTGCCAGTAGTTACCGGGACAGGGGGGATGGCTACACCTTC. The rearrangement links TRBV19 to TRBJ1-2, with 11 bases that match TRBD1. The V gene end was trimmed by 5 bases and the J gene end by 6 bases; junction bases not matched to a gene: 5. The CDR3 loop spans 14 amino acids. Germline values: CDR1 LNHDA, CDR2 SQIVND (reference sequence). Together with reference TRBV19 and TRBJ1-2, the CDR3 gives the full variable domain: DGGITQSPKYLFRKEGQNVTLSCEQNLNHDAMYWYRQDPGQGLRLIYYSQIVNDFQKGDIAEGYSVSREKKESFPLTVTSAQKNPTAFYLCASSYRDRGDGYTFGSGTRLTVV.

This clone was detected once. This chain uses TRBV2 with TRBJ2-2; D may be TRBD2 (5 bases). In germline, CDR1 is SNHLY, CDR2 FYNNEI. This CDR3 is built from 11 residues. Deletions cut 8 bases from V and 5 bases from J, with 6 bases between. The CDR3 protein is CASWRTGELFF. CDR3 bases: TGTGCCAGCTGGAGGACCGGGGAGCTGTTTTTT.

The sample holds a few counts of this clone. The chain recombines TRBV5-8 with TRBJ2-1; TRBD2 matches at 10 bases. J lost 6 bases, V lost 3 bases, and 15 bases had no gene match. The germline V gene encodes CDR1 SGHTS and CDR2 YDEGEE. This CDR3 is built from 18 residues. The CDR3 loop reads CASSSTSGVLAGINEQFF. The CDR3 bases are TGTGCCAGCAGCTCAACTAGCGGGGTATTAGCAGGCATCAATGAGCAGTTCTTC.

This clone was picked up a small number of times. The chain employs TRBV3-1 (or the pseudogene TRBV3-2) and TRBJ1-6, with a weak D call TRBD1 (5 bases). This CDR3 spans 15 amino acids. The V end was cut by 3 bases, the J end by 7 bases, with 13 bases between. CDR1 LGHDT and CDR2 YNNKEL come from the germline V gene (reference sequence). As DNA, the CDR3 is TGTGCCAGCAGCCATCGGGGGAGTAAGAATTCACCCCTCCACTTT. Amino acids: CASSHRGSKNSPLHF.

This clone was observed a handful of times. This sequence joins TRBV10-3 and TRBJ2-7; TRBD1 matches 8 bases. The germline V gene has CDR1 ENHRY and CDR2 SYGVKD. CDR3 length: 12 amino acids. V trimming: 6 bases; J trimming: 4 bases; junction bases outside the gene matches: 2. The CDR3 spells CAISWTGYEQYF. The CDR3 DNA reads TGTGCCATCAGCTGGACAGGGTACGAGCAGTACTTC.